One and the same sample provided the 2 T cell receptor beta chains below, sequenced in a study of CD8+ T cells in alopecia areata. As the sequencing template, cDNA was produced by extracting RNA and reverse transcribing it. Sequencing used immunoSEQ multiplex PCR; TCRdb keeps in-frame clones, though not all of them. Of some 82,000 clones in the sample, roughly 51% were seen once. The sequenced material came from NKG2D-high CD8+ T cells sorted from blood. These receptor sequences come from a human donor with alopecia areata.

The chain is built from TRBV29-1 and TRBJ2-6, with D unclear. The CDR3 is 13 residues long. Trimming removed 4 bases from V and 4 bases from J, with 8 bases in between. CDR1 and CDR2 from the germline V gene are SQVTM and ANQGSEA. CDR3 DNA: TGCAGCGTTGTGAAGCCCGGGGCCAACGTCCTGACTTTC. Translation gives CSVVKPGANVLTF.

In DNA form, the CDR3 reads TGTGCCACCAGCGCCCCTTGGGGGGGCCTGAACACTGAAGCTTTCTTT. Translated: CATSAPWGGLNTEAFF. J is TRBJ1-1 and V is TRBV15, with D tentatively TRBD1 (6 bases). There are 16 residues in the CDR3. V was shortened by 5 bases and J by 0 bases, with 16 bases between the two germline ends. Germline V CDR1 and CDR2: LNHNV, YYDKDF (reference sequence). Complete variable domain (other parts from reference TRBV15 and TRBJ1-1): DAMVIQNPRYQVTQFGKPVTLSCSQTLNHNVMYWYQQKSSQAPKLLFHYYDKDFNNEADTPDNFQSRRPNTSFCFLDIRSPGLGDTAMYLCATSAPWGGLNTEAFFGQGTRLTVV.